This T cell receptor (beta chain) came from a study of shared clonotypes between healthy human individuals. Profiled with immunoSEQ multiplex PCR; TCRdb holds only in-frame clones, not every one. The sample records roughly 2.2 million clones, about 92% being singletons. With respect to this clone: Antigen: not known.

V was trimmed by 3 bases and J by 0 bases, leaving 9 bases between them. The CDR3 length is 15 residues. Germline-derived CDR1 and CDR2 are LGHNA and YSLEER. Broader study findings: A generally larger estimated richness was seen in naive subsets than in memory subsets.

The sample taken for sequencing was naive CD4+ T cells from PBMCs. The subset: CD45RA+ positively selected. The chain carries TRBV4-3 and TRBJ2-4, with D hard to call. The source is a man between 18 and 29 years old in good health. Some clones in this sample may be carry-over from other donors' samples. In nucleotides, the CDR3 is TGCGCCAGCAGCCAGGGCCGACTAGCCAAAAACATTCAGTACTTC. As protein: CASSQGRLAKNIQYF.